This entry lists 22 T cell receptor beta chains sequenced from one sample in a study of cytomegalovirus exposure and HLA in healthy donors. PCR primers comprised 60 Vbeta and 13 Jbeta primers. Libraries were prepared by immunoSEQ multiplex PCR; TCRdb keeps only in-frame clonotypes and omits some of them. The data show around 92,000 clones, about 70% seen once. The sequenced sample consisted of PBMCs. These receptors came from a female donor in good health and CMV-seropositive.

The V gene is TRBV6-4, the J gene TRBJ2-3; TRBD1 matches 10 bases. Germline V lookup: CDR1 MRHNA, CDR2 SNTAGT. The CDR3 covers 14 residues. The ends lost 4 bases at V and 3 bases at J; junction bases unmatched: 1. CDR3 nucleotides: TGTGCCAGCAGTGGGACAGGGGGGACAGATACGCAGTATTTT. It is translated as CASSGTGGTDTQYF.

CDR3 amino acids: CASSIQGSYEQYF. DNA of the CDR3: TGTGCCAGCAGTATACAGGGGTCCTACGAGCAGTACTTC. The chain uses TRBV28 and TRBJ2-7; TRBD1 matches at 7 bases. CDR1 and CDR2 (germline): MDHEN, SYDVKM. Losses at the gene ends were 5 bases for V and 1 base for J; bases not matched to a gene: 2. This CDR3 has 13 residues. The whole variable domain, remainder taken from reference TRBV28 and TRBJ2-7, is DVKVTQSSRYLVKRTGEKVFLECVQDMDHENMFWYRQDPGLGLRLIYFSYDVKMKEKGDIPEGYSVSREKKERFSLILESASTNQTSMYLCASSIQGSYEQYFGPGTRLTVT.

The V call is TRBV2, the J call TRBJ2-3; 12 positions agree with TRBD2. The trim removed 8 bases at V and 5 bases at J, leaving 11 bases unmatched. The CDR3 has 16 amino acids. Germline V gene data show CDR1 as SNHLY and CDR2 as FYNNEI. The CDR3 DNA follows: TGTGCCAGCCGAGGAGCCCTAGCGGGGGGGCAAGATACGCAGTATTTT. This sequence encodes CASRGALAGGQDTQYF.

The chain joins TRBV18 to TRBJ2-7, with 8 bases lining up with TRBD1. The CDR3 contains 13 residues. Germline CDR1 is KGHSH and CDR2 is LQKENI. The V and J ends lost 5 bases and 2 bases, in that order; junction bases with no gene match: 2. In DNA form, the CDR3 reads TGTGCCAGCTCATTACAGGGGGCCTACGAGCAGTACTTC. This codes for CASSLQGAYEQYF.

This clone was picked up a small number of times. This chain connects TRBV7-2 to TRBJ2-3; 7 nucleotides align to TRBD2. Germline loops: CDR1 SGHTA, CDR2 FQGNSA. Trimming at V came to 1 base and at J to 2 bases, leaving 6 bases not matched to a gene. The CDR3 loop spans 16 amino acids. As DNA, the CDR3 is TGTGCCAGCAGCTTAGTGGGCGGGAGCCCCACAGATACGCAGTATTTT. Its translation: CASSLVGGSPTDTQYF.

The CDR3 region has the DNA TGCGCCAGCAGTGAGGCCGGGACTAGCGGTCCCTCCGATACGCAGTATTTT. This sequence encodes CASSEAGTSGPSDTQYF. The chain joins TRBV10-2 to TRBJ2-3; TRBD2 matches 11 bases. V was pared by 2 bases and J by 6 bases, with 10 bases of the junction left unmatched. Germline lookup yields CDR1 WSHSY and CDR2 SAAADI. The CDR3 extends over 17 amino acids.

The rearrangement uses TRBV10-3 and TRBJ1-1; D uncertain. The CDR3 sequence is 13 residues long. Germline V gives CDR1 ENHRY, CDR2 SYGVKD. V was clipped by 6 bases and J by 1 base, with 9 bases between them. The CDR3: CAIRSGRNTEAFF. CDR3 nucleotides: TGTGCCATCAGGTCCGGGAGGAACACTGAAGCTTTCTTT.

V is TRBV11-2 and J is TRBJ1-1; no clear D. Germline loops: CDR1 SGHAT, CDR2 FQNNGV. Trimming took 5 bases from V and 5 from J, leaving 9 bases between them. This CDR3 spans 12 amino acids. CDR3 sequence (DNA): TGTGCCAGCAGCCCACAGACGACTGAAGCTTTCTTT. Its translation: CASSPQTTEAFF.

The rearrangement joins TRBV2 to TRBJ2-1; 9 bases align to TRBD2. J was trimmed by 5 bases and V by 6 bases; bases with no gene match: 5. Per germline, CDR1 SNHLY and CDR2 FYNNEI. The CDR3 totals 14 residues. Here the CDR3 reads CASRAGTSNNEQFF. In DNA, the CDR3 is TGTGCCAGCAGAGCCGGGACTAGCAACAATGAGCAGTTCTTC. The full variable domain, completed using reference TRBV2 and TRBJ2-1, is EPEVTQTPSHQVTQMGQEVILRCVPISNHLYFYWYRQILGQKVEFLVSFYNNEISEKSEIFDDQFSVERPDGSNFTLKIRSTKLEDSAMYFCASRAGTSNNEQFFGPGTRLTVL.

The J gene is TRBJ1-2, the V gene TRBV7-2, with 8 bases identical to TRBD1. Germline CDR1 and CDR2: SGHTA and FQGNSA. Trimming at V came to 5 bases and at J to 8 bases, leaving 7 bases not matched to a gene. This CDR3 has 13 residues. CDR3 bases: TGTGCCAGCAGCCTTACGACAGGGGAAGGCTACACCTTC. This translates into CASSLTTGEGYTF.

This chain uses TRBV20-1 with TRBJ1-2; D is unresolved. This CDR3 contains 11 residues. Germline V gene data show CDR1 as DFQATT and CDR2 as SNEGSKA (reference sequence). The V end lost 3 bases, the J end lost 3 bases, and 5 bases lay between the germline ends. CDR3 residues: CSASPDYGYTF. The DNA for the CDR3 is TGCAGTGCTAGCCCGGACTATGGCTACACCTTC.

The rearrangement joins TRBV18 to TRBJ2-2, with no clear D. The CDR3 runs 13 residues. Germline CDR1 is KGHSH and CDR2 is LQKENI. V lost 6 bases, J lost 5 bases, and 10 bases lay in between. DNA for the CDR3: TGTGCCAGCTCCTCGCCTCGGACCGGGGAGCTGTTTTTT. Its translation: CASSSPRTGELFF.

This chain connects TRBV30 to TRBJ1-6; 7 bases are a match to TRBD1. V trimming: 3 bases; J trimming: 8 bases; junction bases outside the gene matches: 4. Germline lookup yields CDR1 GTSNPN and CDR2 SVGIG (reference sequence). The CDR3 runs 13 residues. The CDR3 loop is CAWSHQGDSPLHF. In DNA, the CDR3 is TGTGCCTGGAGCCATCAGGGGGATTCACCCCTCCACTTT. Full variable domain (outside the CDR3, taken from reference TRBV30 and TRBJ1-6): SQTIHQWPATLVQPVGSPLSLECTVEGTSNPNLYWYRQAAGRGLQLLFYSVGIGQISSEVPQNLSASRPQDRQFILSSKKLLLSDSGFYLCAWSHQGDSPLHFGNGTRLTVT.

The chain employs TRBV2 and TRBJ2-1; the match to TRBD2 covers 10 bases. This CDR3 spans 13 amino acids. V trimming: 7 bases; J trimming: 9 bases; junction bases outside the gene matches: 6. Per germline, CDR1 SNHLY and CDR2 FYNNEI. The CDR3 nucleotides read TGTGCCAGCATCCTAGCGGGAGTACGTGAGCAGTTCTTC. The encoded protein is CASILAGVREQFF.

The gene calls are TRBV5-1 and TRBJ1-1; no definite D call. CDR1 SGHRS and CDR2 YFSETQ come from the germline V gene. The CDR3 has 14 residues. The V end lost 5 bases, the J end lost 1 base, and 12 bases lay between the germline ends. CDR3 nucleotide sequence: TGCGCCAGCAGGCGGGTTGGGGAGAACACTGAAGCTTTCTTT. Protein product: CASRRVGENTEAFF.

The rearrangement joins TRBV19 to TRBJ2-7, with a tentative D call TRBD2 (6 bases). Trimming pared 6 bases from V and 5 bases from J, leaving 14 bases between. The CDR3 extends over 13 amino acids. Germline-derived CDR1 and CDR2 are LNHDA and SQIVND (reference sequence). The CDR3 is CASSPVGRNEQYF. The CDR3 nucleotides read TGTGCCAGTAGCCCCGTGGGGAGGAACGAGCAGTACTTC.

The V gene is TRBV19, the J gene TRBJ2-5; tentative D call: TRBD2 (6 bases). The V end lost 1 base, the J end lost 10 bases, and 7 bases lay between the germline ends. The CDR3 consists of 11 residues. The germline V gene encodes CDR1 LNHDA and CDR2 SQIVND (reference sequence). CDR3 amino acids: CASSIGRDQYF. CDR3 coding DNA: TGTGCCAGTAGTATAGGGAGGGACCAGTACTTC.

The V gene is TRBV7-8, the J gene TRBJ2-7; TRBD1 matches at 8 bases. Germline trimming cut 1 base from V and 7 bases from J; bases unmatched to any gene: 9. The CDR3 length is 15 residues. CDR1 is SGHVS, CDR2 FQNEAQ, per germline. CDR3 residues: CASSLDGRGRGEQYF. The CDR3 coding sequence is TGTGCCAGCAGCTTAGATGGCAGGGGGCGCGGAGAGCAGTACTTC.

This clone came up a few times. The chain employs TRBV4-3 and TRBJ2-6; D not certain. The CDR3 is 16 amino acids. The V gene's germline CDR1 is LGHNA and CDR2 YSLEER. V was clipped by 1 base and J by 0 bases, with 7 bases between them. The CDR3 loop is CASSQGPGSGANVLTF. The CDR3 coding sequence is TGCGCCAGCAGCCAAGGTCCCGGCTCTGGGGCCAACGTCCTGACTTTC.

The rearrangement links TRBV28 to TRBJ2-4; 8 bases align to TRBD2. Germline-derived CDR1 and CDR2 are MDHEN and SYDVKM. The CDR3 spans 17 residues. J was trimmed by 0 bases and V by 6 bases; bases with no gene match: 10. CDR3 loop: CASRPPSGSRAKNIQYF. CDR3 DNA: TGTGCCAGCAGACCACCGAGCGGGAGTCGAGCCAAAAACATTCAGTACTTC.

The chain carries TRBV29-1 and TRBJ2-1; the D gene is possibly TRBD2 (6 bases). The V end was cut by 6 bases, the J end by 9 bases, with 15 bases between. The CDR3 totals 12 residues. Germline-derived CDR1 and CDR2 are SQVTM and ANQGSEA. As DNA, the CDR3 is TGCAGCGTCGAGGACCCCGGGAGTGAGCAGTTCTTC. It encodes CSVEDPGSEQFF.

The J gene is TRBJ2-3, the V gene TRBV6-4, with D maybe TRBD2 (5 bases). V lost 3 bases and J 0 bases, leaving 7 bases between the germline ends. The CDR3 extends over 14 amino acids. The germline V gene encodes CDR1 MRHNA and CDR2 SNTAGT. This CDR3 is CASSEAGSTDTQYF. CDR3 DNA sequence: TGTGCCAGCAGTGAGGCGGGTAGCACAGATACGCAGTATTTT.